A single T cell receptor beta chain is shown here with its context. Per the authors' pipeline: Nucleated cell number was recorded as an estimate derived from reference gene primer amplification. Profiled with immunoSEQ multiplex PCR; TCRdb holds only in-frame clones, not every one. The DNA gave D and trimming, while V, J and clone size come from that table. Of about 210,000 clones detected, about 85% appear once; the ten largest clones hold 0.55% to 0.75%. Trimming cost V 6 bases and J 2 bases, with 11 bases left between them. Germline V gives CDR1 SNHLY, CDR2 FYNNEI. The CDR3 totals 13 residues. The entry originates in a study of blood T cell repertoires in COVID-19. Study details: Acute and convalescent COVID-19 specimens originated in the United States, Italy and Spain. Sources were T cells, B-cell-depleted T cells, or PBMCs; the material itself was cDNA or gDNA.

The chain carries TRBV2 and TRBJ2-7; TRBD2 might be the D (5 bases). The receptor was derived from a man aged 35-49 years with acute or convalescent COVID-19. Sequencing was performed on peripheral blood. The CDR3 DNA follows: TGTGCCAGCAGGGAGGCGTATCCCTACGAGCAGTACTTC. Amino acids: CASREAYPYEQYF.